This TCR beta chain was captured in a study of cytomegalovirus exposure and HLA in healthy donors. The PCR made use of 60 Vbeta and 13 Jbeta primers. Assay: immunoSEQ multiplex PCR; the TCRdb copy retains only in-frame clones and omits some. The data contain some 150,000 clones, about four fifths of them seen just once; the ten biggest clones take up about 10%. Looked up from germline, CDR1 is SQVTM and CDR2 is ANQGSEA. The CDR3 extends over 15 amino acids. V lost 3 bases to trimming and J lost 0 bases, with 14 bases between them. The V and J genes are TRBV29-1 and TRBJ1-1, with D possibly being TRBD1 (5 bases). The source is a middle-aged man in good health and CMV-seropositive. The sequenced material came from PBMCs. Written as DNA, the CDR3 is TGCAGCGTTGAGAGGAGGGAAGGGGTGAACACTGAAGCTTTCTTT. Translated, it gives CSVERREGVNTEAFF.